Following are 26 T cell receptor beta chains from one sample sequenced in a study of cytomegalovirus exposure and HLA in healthy donors. The PCR used 60 Vbeta and 13 Jbeta primers. Some clones are missing from TCRdb's copy, which holds only in-frame ones; the method was immunoSEQ multiplex PCR. The data show some 220,000 clones, with around four fifths seen just once and roughly 0.58% held by the top ten. The sequenced sample was PBMCs. The receptors come from a woman aged 40 to 50 in good health and CMV-seronegative.

The chain uses TRBV29-1 and TRBJ2-3; 9 positions match TRBD1. The CDR3 is 16 residues long. The V and J ends lost 1 base and 4 bases, in that order; junction bases with no gene match: 9. Germline CDR1 reads SQVTM; CDR2 reads ANQGSEA. The CDR3 here is CSVEVSWDRVPDTQYF. The DNA for the CDR3 is TGCAGCGTTGAAGTGAGTTGGGACAGGGTCCCAGATACGCAGTATTTT.

CDR3 DNA: TGTGCCAGCAGCTTAGGAGGAATTAACTATGGCTACACCTTC. Its protein product is CASSLGGINYGYTF. This rearrangement joins TRBV7-2 to TRBJ1-2; D is uncertain. V shed 1 base and J shed 1 base, with 7 bases lying between them. CDR3 length: 14 amino acids. Per germline, CDR1 SGHTA and CDR2 FQGNSA.

This chain links TRBV9 with TRBJ2-6, with 12 nucleotides matching TRBD1. Germline V CDR1 and CDR2: SGDLS, YYNGEE. With V trimmed by 7 bases and J by 4 bases, 15 bases remained unmatched. The CDR3 has 19 residues. The CDR3, as DNA: TGTGCCAGCCGATCCCCCGAGGGACAGGGGGCTGCGGGGGCCAACGTCCTGACTTTC. Its protein is CASRSPEGQGAAGANVLTF.

This sequence joins TRBV5-1 and TRBJ2-1; 9 bases line up with TRBD1. Germline-derived CDR1 and CDR2 are SGHRS and YFSETQ. Losses at the gene ends were 4 bases for V and 5 bases for J; bases not matched to a gene: 7. The CDR3 spans 15 residues. The CDR3 here is CASSGPGQGHNEQFF. In DNA, the CDR3 is TGCGCCAGCAGCGGGCCGGGACAGGGCCACAATGAGCAGTTCTTC.

This chain joins TRBV4-3 and TRBJ2-5; perhaps TRBD2 as D (6 bases). CDR3 length: 14 amino acids. Germline V gene data show CDR1 as LGHNA and CDR2 as YSLEER. V was trimmed by 4 bases and J by 2 bases, leaving 11 bases between them. The CDR3, as DNA: TGCGCCAGCAGCCGGGACTTCCTTCAAGAGACCCAGTACTTC. It is translated as CASSRDFLQETQYF.

This chain links TRBV6-1 with TRBJ1-2; D unclear. V lost 6 bases to trimming and J lost 4 bases, with 6 bases between them. The V gene's germline CDR1 is MNHNS and CDR2 SASEGT. The length of the CDR3 is 11 residues. The CDR3, as DNA: TGTGCCAGCAGCCTACTCTATGGCTACACCTTC. Protein: CASSLLYGYTF.

V is TRBV19 and J is TRBJ2-7; a weak D match, TRBD1 (5 bases). CDR3 length equals 14 residues. V lost 3 bases and J lost 10, with 19 bases in between. The germline V gene encodes CDR1 LNHDA and CDR2 SQIVND (reference sequence). Written as DNA, the CDR3 is TGTGCCAGTAGTATCAACTACCCAGGACAAATACAGTACTTC. Protein: CASSINYPGQIQYF.

The rearrangement links TRBV2 to TRBJ1-5, with TRBD1 as a possible D gene (6 bases). The germline gives CDR1 SNHLY, CDR2 FYNNEI. Deletions cut 5 bases from V and 5 bases from J, with 10 bases between. The CDR3 is made up of 13 amino acids. In DNA form, the CDR3 reads TGTGCCAGCAGTTCACAGGGAGATCAGCCCCAGCATTTT. It codes for CASSSQGDQPQHF.

This rearrangement joins TRBV7-8 to TRBJ1-2; D is possibly TRBD1 (6 bases). With 5 bases removed from V and 2 bases from J, the gap between germline ends came to 27 bases. In germline, CDR1 is SGHVS, CDR2 FQNEAQ. This CDR3 has 19 amino acids. The CDR3 DNA follows: TGTGCCAGCAGCCCCCGACGGGGGGCGGTCGTTTTGGGGAACTATGGCTACACCTTC. This gives the protein CASSPRRGAVVLGNYGYTF.

This chain connects TRBV2 to TRBJ1-1; D call uncertain. Germline CDR1 reads SNHLY; CDR2 reads FYNNEI. Between the trimmed V and J ends, which lost 4 bases and 4 bases, there was a span of 13 bases. The CDR3 sequence is 14 residues long. The CDR3 DNA reads as TGTGCCAGCAGTGTCAGGACGGGGAGCACTGAAGCTTTCTTT. Its protein product is CASSVRTGSTEAFF. Full variable domain (missing parts from reference TRBV2 and TRBJ1-1): EPEVTQTPSHQVTQMGQEVILRCVPISNHLYFYWYRQILGQKVEFLVSFYNNEISEKSEIFDDQFSVERPDGSNFTLKIRSTKLEDSAMYFCASSVRTGSTEAFFGQGTRLTVV.

The genes are TRBV19 and TRBJ2-2; 8 bases match TRBD1. Germline CDR1 LNHDA, CDR2 SQIVND (reference sequence). This CDR3 comprises 14 residues. V dropped 6 bases and J dropped 8; count of bases not matched to a gene: 8. The CDR3 nucleotides are TGTGCCAGTAGCGAGACAGGGGAAAGGGGGGAGCTGTTTTTT. Translated: CASSETGERGELFF.

This clone was counted once. V and J are TRBV7-6 and TRBJ1-2, with D unresolved. This CDR3 contains 11 residues. The germline CDR1 and CDR2 sequences are SGHVS and FNYEAQ. V was clipped by 6 bases and J by 2 bases, with 4 bases between them. In DNA, the CDR3 is TGTGCCAGCAGTCGGAACTATGGCTACACCTTC. It codes for CASSRNYGYTF.

This clone was recorded once. The chain is built from TRBV5-1 and TRBJ1-2; tentative D call: TRBD1 (5 bases). This CDR3 region has 14 residues. Germline V gives CDR1 SGHRS, CDR2 YFSETQ. The germline V and J ends were trimmed by 4 bases and 4 bases, with 14 bases remaining between them. As DNA, the CDR3 is TGCGCCAGCAGCCCGGACGGGGGAGCCTATGGCTACACCTTC. Encoded protein: CASSPDGGAYGYTF.

The rearrangement uses TRBV6-5 and TRBJ1-1, with D possibly being TRBD1 (6 bases). Germline V lookup: CDR1 MNHEY, CDR2 SVGAGI. This CDR3 is 14 amino acids long. V dropped 4 bases and J dropped 5 bases, with 14 bases sitting between them. The CDR3: CASSSGALRTEAFF. The CDR3 bases are TGTGCCAGCAGTTCAGGGGCGCTGAGAACTGAAGCTTTCTTT.

This clone was observed a handful of times. J is TRBJ2-1 and V is TRBV9, with 8 positions matching TRBD2. V gave up 3 bases and J gave up 5 bases; unmatched junction bases: 13. The CDR3 covers 17 residues. Germline CDR1 SGDLS, CDR2 YYNGEE. CDR3 in DNA: TGTGCCAGCAGCGCCAGCGGGGGCACAATCTTAAACAATGAGCAGTTCTTC. This translates into CASSASGGTILNNEQFF. The full variable domain, with the rest looked up from reference TRBV9 and TRBJ2-1, is DSGVTQTPKHLITATGQRVTLRCSPRSGDLSVYWYQQSLDQGLQFLIQYYNGEERAKGNILERFSAQQFPDLHSELNLSSLELGDSALYFCASSASGGTILNNEQFFGPGTRLTVL.

The genes are TRBV10-1 and TRBJ2-3; 15 bases align to TRBD2. The CDR3 covers 16 residues. Germline trimming cut 6 bases from V and 6 bases from J; bases unmatched to any gene: 7. From germline, CDR1 is WNHNN and CDR2 SYGVQD (reference sequence). The CDR3 loop is CASSVGLAGGEDTQYF. For the CDR3, the DNA is TGCGCCAGCAGCGTGGGACTAGCGGGGGGTGAGGATACGCAGTATTTT.

Points on this clone: One end of the junction varies from germline; a read error may be responsible. The genes are TRBV5-1 and TRBJ1-1, with 8 bases matching TRBD1. Germline CDR1 reads SGHRS; CDR2 reads YFSETQ. The CDR3 covers 15 residues. The CDR3 DNA follows: TGCGCCGGCAGCTTAAGGACAGGGCCGAACACTGAAGCTTTCTTT. Encoded protein: CAGSLRTGPNTEAFF.

The chain carries TRBV4-3 and TRBJ2-6; 9 nucleotides match TRBD1. CDR1 is LGHNA, CDR2 YSLEER, per germline. This CDR3 comprises 20 residues. V was clipped by 3 bases and J by 0 bases; unmatched bases: 12. Here the CDR3 DNA reads TGCGCCAGCAGCCAGGTCTGGACAGGGACAGGGTCCTCTGGGGCCAACGTCCTGACTTTC. Its protein product is CASSQVWTGTGSSGANVLTF.

V is TRBV7-2 and J is TRBJ2-5, with TRBD1 matching over 7 bases. J lost 1 base, V lost 6 bases, and 5 bases had no gene match. The germline V gene has CDR1 SGHTA and CDR2 FQGNSA. The CDR3 covers 14 residues. In DNA, the CDR3 is TGTGCCAGCAGTTTCGACAGGGCCCAAGAGACCCAGTACTTC. This sequence encodes CASSFDRAQETQYF.

The V and J genes are TRBV28 and TRBJ2-6; 8 bases fit TRBD2. With V trimmed by 6 bases and J by 1 base, 5 bases remained unmatched. The germline gives CDR1 MDHEN, CDR2 SYDVKM. The CDR3 loop spans 16 amino acids. This chain's CDR3 is CASSPGGLSGANVLTF. The CDR3 nucleotides read TGTGCCAGCAGCCCGGGAGGGTTGTCTGGGGCCAACGTCCTGACTTTC. The variable domain in full, with the rest retrieved from reference TRBV28 and TRBJ2-6, is DVKVTQSSRYLVKRTGEKVFLECVQDMDHENMFWYRQDPGLGLRLIYFSYDVKMKEKGDIPEGYSVSREKKERFSLILESASTNQTSMYLCASSPGGLSGANVLTFGAGSRLTVL.

The genes are TRBV18 and TRBJ2-7, with 7 bases matching TRBD1. After removal of 3 bases from V and 3 bases from J, the junction contained 2 bases not matched to a gene. This CDR3 comprises 13 residues. Germline lookup yields CDR1 KGHSH and CDR2 LQKENI. The CDR3 nucleotides are TGTGCCAGCTCACCGGACAGGCACTACGAGCAGTACTTC. It encodes CASSPDRHYEQYF.

This clone was seen a single time. The chain combines TRBV27 with TRBJ2-3; the D gene is possibly TRBD1 (6 bases). The CDR3 has 14 amino acids. The germline CDR1 and CDR2 sequences are MNHEY and SMNVEV (reference sequence). Deletions cut 1 base from V and 4 bases from J, with 9 bases between. CDR3 residues: CASSLYRVSDTQYF. As DNA, the CDR3 is TGTGCCAGCAGTTTATACAGGGTTTCAGATACGCAGTATTTT.

This chain uses TRBV5-1 with TRBJ2-5; D gene ambiguous. This CDR3 has 12 amino acids. CDR1 is SGHRS, CDR2 YFSETQ, per germline. Trimming took 2 bases from V and 3 from J, leaving 5 bases between them. In nucleotides, the CDR3 is TGCGCCAGCAGCTTTCCAGAAGAGACCCAGTACTTC. It yields the protein CASSFPEETQYF.

In this sample, this clone turned up a few times. This chain connects TRBV6-1 to TRBJ2-7, with 7 bases that match TRBD1. CDR1 is MNHNS, CDR2 SASEGT, per germline. The CDR3 is 14 residues long. The junction had 6 bases not matched to a gene; V was cut back by 6 bases and J by 1 base. This CDR3 is CASRRGQRSYEQYF. CDR3 in DNA: TGTGCCAGCAGGAGGGGACAGCGATCCTACGAGCAGTACTTC.

The sample holds one count of this clone. This chain uses TRBV20-1 with TRBJ2-2; unclear D gene. Trimming pared 2 bases from V and 5 bases from J, leaving 3 bases between. This CDR3 is built from 11 residues. In germline, CDR1 is DFQATT, CDR2 SNEGSKA (reference sequence). In DNA form, the CDR3 reads TGCAGTGCTAGACGGACCGGGGAGCTGTTTTTT. Amino acid sequence: CSARRTGELFF.

This clone has only a few counts. This rearrangement joins TRBV6-1 to TRBJ1-1; 7 bases are a match to TRBD1. This CDR3 comprises 14 residues. V lost 9 bases, J lost 0 bases, and 7 bases stayed unmatched. In germline, CDR1 is MNHNS, CDR2 SASEGT. The CDR3 spells CASRQGPMNTEAFF. CDR3 DNA sequence: TGTGCCAGTCGACAGGGACCCATGAACACTGAAGCTTTCTTT.